This entry lists 17 T cell receptor beta chains sequenced from one sample in a study of OX40 agonist ivuxolimab in advanced cancers. Some clones are missing from TCRdb's copy, which holds only in-frame ones; the method was immunoSEQ multiplex PCR. The sample lists some 67,000 clones, 88% occurring once. The material was CD4+ or CD8+ T cells sorted from blood, obtained in a trial of the OX40 agonist ivuxolimab. The receptors shown here come from an adult with an advanced solid tumor such as melanoma, head and neck, liver or kidney cancer.

In its sample, this clone was seen once. The J gene is TRBJ2-7, the V gene TRBV2; D possibly uses TRBD1 or TRBD2 (7 bases each). CDR1 is SNHLY, CDR2 FYNNEI, per germline. The V and J ends lost 7 bases and 4 bases respectively, with 17 bases between them. There are 14 residues in the CDR3. The CDR3 sequence: CASKAPQGGYEQYF. The CDR3 DNA reads as TGTGCCAGCAAAGCCCCCCAGGGGGGGTACGAGCAGTACTTC.

The V and J genes are TRBV20-1 and TRBJ2-1; D uncertain. CDR3 size: 11 residues. Germline-derived CDR1 and CDR2 are DFQATT and SNEGSKA (reference sequence). V shed 2 bases and J shed 6 bases, with 5 bases lying between them. Here the CDR3 DNA reads TGCAGTGCTAGATCCCTCAATGAGCAGTTCTTC. It translates to CSARSLNEQFF.

The J gene is TRBJ1-3, the V gene TRBV28, with a tentative D call TRBD1 (5 bases). In germline, CDR1 is MDHEN, CDR2 SYDVKM. The CDR3 totals 15 residues. V was pared by 3 bases and J by 0 bases, with 9 bases between. The CDR3 spells CASSFADTSGNTIYF. The CDR3 region has the DNA TGTGCCAGCAGTTTCGCGGACACCTCTGGAAACACCATATATTTT.

The V call is TRBV2, the J call TRBJ1-5; weak D call: TRBD1 (6 bases). With 6 bases removed from V and 5 bases from J, the gap between germline ends came to 14 bases. The CDR3 sequence is 14 residues long. CDR1 SNHLY and CDR2 FYNNEI come from the germline V gene. In DNA, the CDR3 is TGTGCCAGCAGCCCCGGGACATTGTATCAGCCCCAGCATTTT. It specifies CASSPGTLYQPQHF.

The CDR3 region is CASSLTVTAEAFF. DNA for the CDR3: TGTGCCAGCAGCTTGACAGTAACCGCTGAAGCTTTCTTT. The chain recombines TRBV11-2 with TRBJ1-1; tentatively, D is TRBD1 (5 bases). This CDR3 has 13 amino acids. CDR1 and CDR2 (germline): SGHAT, FQNNGV. Trimming stripped 3 bases from V and 6 bases from J, with 11 bases between.

The rearrangement joins TRBV18 to TRBJ2-3; 8 nucleotides align to TRBD2. This CDR3 is 15 amino acids long. Germline loops: CDR1 KGHSH, CDR2 LQKENI. J was trimmed by 2 bases and V by 4 bases; bases with no gene match: 5. CDR3 protein: CASSHNSGVTDTQYF. In DNA form, the CDR3 reads TGTGCCAGCTCACATAATAGCGGGGTCACAGATACGCAGTATTTT. The variable domain in full, with the rest retrieved from reference TRBV18 and TRBJ2-3, is NAGVMQNPRHLVRRRGQEARLRCSPMKGHSHVYWYRQLPEEGLKFMVYLQKENIIDESGMPKERFSAEFPKEGPSILRIQQVVRGDSAAYFCASSHNSGVTDTQYFGPGTRLTVL.

This chain joins TRBV27 and TRBJ1-2; 7 bases are shared with TRBD1. The CDR3 runs 13 residues. The germline CDR1 and CDR2 sequences are MNHEY and SMNVEV (reference sequence). The V segment lost 5 bases and the J segment 2 bases; nucleotides outside the gene matches: 2. The CDR3 reads CASSPGQNYGYTF. The CDR3 bases are TGTGCCAGCAGTCCGGGACAGAACTATGGCTACACCTTC.

This clone was recorded once. In nucleotides, the CDR3 is TGTGCCAGCAGTTTTGGGACAGGGTTCACCGGGGAGCTGTTTTTT. This translates into CASSFGTGFTGELFF. This chain links TRBV27 with TRBJ2-2, with 9 bases lining up with TRBD1. Germline CDR1 MNHEY, CDR2 SMNVEV (reference sequence). This CDR3 is built from 15 residues. Germline trimming cut 3 bases from V and 4 bases from J; bases unmatched to any gene: 3.

The V call is TRBV18, the J call TRBJ1-6; 8 bases are shared with TRBD1. The V gene's germline CDR1 is KGHSH and CDR2 LQKENI. V was pared by 3 bases and J by 7 bases, with 5 bases of the junction left unmatched. The length of the CDR3 is 15 residues. CDR3 loop: CASSPGQGANSPLHF. CDR3 nucleotides: TGTGCCAGCTCACCTGGACAGGGAGCAAATTCACCCCTCCACTTT.

V gene TRBV6-6 combines with J gene TRBJ1-4, with D possibly being TRBD1 (6 bases). This CDR3 contains 15 residues. Germline V CDR1 and CDR2: MNHNY, SVGAGI (reference sequence). V was trimmed by 5 bases and J by 4 bases, leaving 14 bases between them. CDR3 region: CASSTPGAGNEKLFF. The CDR3 nucleotides are TGTGCCAGCAGTACCCCGGGGGCCGGTAATGAAAAACTGTTTTTT.

This chain uses TRBV14 with TRBJ2-2; D remains ambiguous. Germline V lookup: CDR1 SGHDN, CDR2 FVKESK. The V and J ends lost 3 bases and 6 bases respectively, with 8 bases between them. This CDR3 is built from 13 residues. CDR3 in amino acids: CASSQSPPGELFF. CDR3 sequence (DNA): TGTGCCAGCAGCCAGAGTCCCCCCGGGGAGCTGTTTTTT.

CDR3 bases: TGCGCCAGCAGCCTGCTACAGAGCGCTAACTATGGCTACACCTTC. Amino acid sequence: CASSLLQSANYGYTF. V is TRBV5-1 and J is TRBJ1-2; D remains unclear. Looked up from germline, CDR1 is SGHRS and CDR2 is YFSETQ. The V end was cut by 4 bases, the J end by 0 bases, with 13 bases between. The CDR3 covers 15 residues.

Here the CDR3 reads CSARELVQYF. Here the CDR3 DNA reads TGCAGTGCTAGGGAGTTAGTTCAGTACTTC. The chain joins TRBV20-1 to TRBJ2-5; D is uncertain. The CDR3 totals 10 residues. CDR1 is DFQATT and CDR2 is SNEGSKA in the germline V gene (reference sequence). Trimming took off 3 bases at V and 11 bases at J, with 10 bases between the two ends.

This clone was detected only a few times. The CDR3 loop is CASNLQGRPGTEAFF. DNA for the CDR3: TGTGCCAGCAACCTACAGGGCCGACCGGGCACTGAAGCTTTCTTT. The chain carries TRBV28 and TRBJ1-1, with TRBD1 as a possible D gene (6 bases). Looked up from germline, CDR1 is MDHEN and CDR2 is SYDVKM. This CDR3 has 15 amino acids. V was shortened by 7 bases and J by 4 bases, with 19 bases between the two germline ends.

The J gene is TRBJ1-5, the V gene TRBV7-6; 9 bases match TRBD1. The CDR3 sequence is 17 residues long. The germline CDR1 and CDR2 sequences are SGHVS and FNYEAQ. The J segment lost 4 bases and the V segment lost 1 base, leaving 8 bases of the junction unmatched. The DNA for the CDR3 is TGTGCCAGCAGCTTAGAGGGAACAGGGGGCCCAAATCAGCCCCAGCATTTT. Amino acids: CASSLEGTGGPNQPQHF.

This rearrangement joins TRBV2 to TRBJ1-1; D is undetermined. The ends were cut back, 4 bases at V and 2 bases at J, with 11 bases in the middle. CDR3 length: 14 amino acids. Germline V CDR1 and CDR2: SNHLY, FYNNEI. CDR3 sequence reads: CASSAASRNTEAFF. The CDR3 DNA reads TGTGCCAGCAGTGCGGCCAGTCGCAACACTGAAGCTTTCTTT.

V usage is TRBV19 and J usage is TRBJ2-1; TRBD1 agrees at 9 bases. Losses at the gene ends were 2 bases for V and 9 bases for J; bases not matched to a gene: 11. There are 16 residues in the CDR3. Germline assignment: CDR1 LNHDA and CDR2 SQIVND (reference sequence). CDR3: CASSISWGQGSGEQFF. The CDR3 nucleotides read TGTGCCAGTAGTATATCCTGGGGACAGGGCTCCGGTGAGCAGTTCTTC.